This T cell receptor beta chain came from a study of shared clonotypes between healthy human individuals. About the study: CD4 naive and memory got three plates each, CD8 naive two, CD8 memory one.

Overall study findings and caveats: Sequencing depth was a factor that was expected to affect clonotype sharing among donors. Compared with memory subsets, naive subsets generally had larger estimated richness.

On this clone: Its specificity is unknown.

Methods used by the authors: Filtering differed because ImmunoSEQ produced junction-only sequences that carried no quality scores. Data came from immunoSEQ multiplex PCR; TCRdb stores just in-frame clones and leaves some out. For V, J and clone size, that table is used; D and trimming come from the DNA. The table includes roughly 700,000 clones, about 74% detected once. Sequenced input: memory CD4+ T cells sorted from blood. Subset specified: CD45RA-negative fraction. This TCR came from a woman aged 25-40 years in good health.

CDR3 DNA sequence: TGTGCCAGCAGTAGAGGGGGGAACACTGAAGCTTTCTTT. Amino acid sequence: CASSRGGNTEAFF. The chain is built from TRBV7-6 and TRBJ1-1; D is possibly TRBD1 (6 bases). Germline CDR1 is SGHVS and CDR2 is FNYEAQ. The CDR3 extends over 13 amino acids. V gave up 6 bases and J gave up 1 base, with 9 bases separating them. Drawing the rest from reference TRBV7-6 and TRBJ1-1, the complete variable domain is GAGVSQSPRYKVTKRGQDVALRCDPISGHVSLYWYRQALGQGPEFLTYFNYEAQQDKSGLPNDRFSAERPEGSISTLTIQRTEQRDSAMYRCASSRGGNTEAFFGQGTRLTVV.